The rows below give T cell receptor beta chains drawn from one sample of a study of T-cell reconstitution after alpha-beta-depleted transplantation in children. TCRdb independently ran MiXCR on the PCR reads; one entry per CDR3 protein. Seen here are around 600,000 distinct CDR3 sequences, about 11% observed once, and the top ten hold roughly 3.9%. The sequenced sample was PBMCs from the stem cell graft donor, obtained from the stem cell graft. Receptors originate from a human donor who donated a stem cell graft to a child with acute myeloid leukemia. The CDR3 runs from the conserved cysteine through the conserved F or W. D genes are given only for firm matches. Clone sizes are given selectively: once, few, many, or a class where the clone is expanded.

j_gene	abundance	d_gene	v_gene	CDR3aa	CDR3nt
TRBJ1-2	many	-	TRBV7-8	CASSSDTNYGYTF	TGTGCCAGCAGCTCCGACACGAACTATGGCTACACCTTC
TRBJ2-1	-	-	TRBV5-6	CASSARGQAEQFF	TGTGCCAGCAGCGCCCGAGGCCAGGCTGAGCAGTTCTTC
TRBJ2-5	-	TRBD1	TRBV7-2	CASSLAGGTGGSLYQETQYF	TGTGCCAGCAGCTTAGCGGGGGGGACAGGGGGGTCCCTCTACCAAGAGACCCAGTACTTC
TRBJ2-1	-	-	TRBV20-1	CSATRVAANVYNEQFF	TGCAGTGCTACGAGGGTTGCGGCCAACGTCTACAATGAGCAGTTCTTC
TRBJ2-7	many	-	TRBV14	CASSQADTPYEQYF	TGTGCCAGCAGCCAAGCGGACACCCCCTACGAGCAGTACTTC
TRBJ2-2	-	-	TRBV20-1	CSAPLSFATGELFF	TGCAGTGCTCCCCTGTCTTTCGCCACCGGGGAGCTGTTTTTT
TRBJ1-5	few	TRBD1	TRBV12-3/TRBV12-4	CASTGQALSNQPQHF	TGTGCCAGCACCGGACAGGCCCTTAGCAATCAGCCCCAGCATTTT
TRBJ2-1	few	-	TRBV28	CASSLYVASYNEQFF	TGTGCCAGCAGTTTATATGTAGCGTCCTACAATGAGCAGTTCTTC
TRBJ2-5	few	-	TRBV5-5	CASSQPSHGGYF	TGTGCCAGCAGCCAACCATCTCACGGGGGGTACTTC
TRBJ2-4	many	-	TRBV12-3/TRBV12-4	CASRGSVSKNIQYF	TGTGCCAGCCGTGGGAGTGTATCCAAAAACATTCAGTACTTC
TRBJ2-1	many	-	TRBV5-1	CASAADQPVGDEQFF	TGCGCCAGCGCCGCCGACCAGCCTGTGGGGGATGAGCAGTTCTTC
TRBJ2-7	-	TRBD2	TRBV30	CAWSAGGGEQYF	TGTGCCTGGAGTGCGGGGGGAGGCGAGCAGTACTTC
TRBJ1-2	many	-	TRBV6-5	CASSPGPSLSSLYGYTF	TGTGCCAGCAGTCCGGGCCCCTCCCTAAGTTCACTCTATGGCTACACCTTC
TRBJ2-7	-	-	TRBV4-3	CASSQDRGSEYEQYF	TGCGCCAGCAGCCAAGACAGGGGATCGGAGTACGAGCAGTACTTC
TRBJ2-1	many	TRBD2	TRBV2	CAGGGPYNEQFF	TGTGCCGGGGGGGGTCCCTACAATGAGCAGTTCTTC
TRBJ1-2	few	-	TRBV27	CASSLWAGVNYGYTF	TGTGCCAGCAGTTTATGGGCAGGGGTCAACTATGGCTACACCTTC